This T cell receptor beta chain was observed in a study of T-cell memory formation after mild COVID-19. Study at large: Largely donor-specific TCR clusters were found.

About this clonotype: What it binds is not known.

The CDR3 runs to 15 residues. V was trimmed by 7 bases and J by 2 bases, leaving 17 bases between them. Broader study findings: Clones contracting day 15 to 85 were balanced CD4/CD8; later expanders leaned CD4+. Clones which contracted sat mainly in CM and EM if CD4+, and in EMRA if CD8+.

5'RACE with constant-segment primers yielded barcoded, UMI-tagged TCR alpha and TCR beta cDNA libraries. TCRdb reanalysed the 5' RACE reads using MiXCR and keeps one entry per CDR3 protein. The data hold over 350,000 distinct CDR3 sequences, with approximately 15% observed a single time. This clonotype originated in a man younger than 35 who had mild COVID-19 (a few samples of this study predate the infection). Cell type and time point are not known. The sequencing sample was made of PBMCs or a T cell subset sorted from them (not recorded which). The chain has TRBV12-3 or TRBV12-4 and TRBJ1-1, with a weak D call TRBD1 (5 bases). The DNA for the CDR3 is TGTGCCAGCACCCCGGGGGTCGCTTTTAACACTGAAGCTTTCTTT. It yields the protein CASTPGVAFNTEAFF.